A selection of T cell receptor beta chains follows, all from one sample in a study of beta chain features in type 1 diabetes. Profiling relied on immunoSEQ multiplex PCR, and the TCRdb table lists in-frame clones only, not all of them. The profile shows tens of thousands of clones, approximately 70% of them singletons. The sequencing sample was made of Tregs from blood. These receptors all stem from a man in his thirties or forties with type 1 diabetes. Some clones in this sample may be carry-over from other donors' samples. Each CDR3 is given with its conserved first and last residue. D genes are given only for firm matches. Clone size appears in some rows only: once, few, many, or a class for an expanded clone.

length | J | size | V | D | CDR3 | DNA
16 | TRBJ2-3 | . | TRBV30 | . | CAWRSAWRGNTDTQYF | TGTGCCTGGAGATCGGCGTGGCGGGGAAACACAGATACGCAGTATTTT
15 | TRBJ2-7 | . | TRBV18 | . | CASSRPGTDSYEQYF | TGTGCCAGCTCCCGCCCGGGAACCGACTCCTACGAGCAGTACTTC
13 | TRBJ2-7 | . | TRBV19 | . | CASKRRGSDEQYF | TGTGCCAGTAAACGAAGGGGGTCCGACGAGCAGTACTTC
13 | TRBJ1-1 | . | TRBV19 | . | CATSLTGSTEAFF | TGTGCCACTTCTTTAACAGGGTCCACTGAAGCTTTCTTT
17 | TRBJ1-4 | . | TRBV7-9 | . | CASSFGPVPATNEKLFF | TGTGCCAGCAGTTTTGGGCCAGTCCCTGCCACTAATGAAAAACTGTTTTTT
12 | TRBJ2-7 | . | TRBV5-4 | . | CASSYDSYEQYF | TGTGCCAGCAGCTACGATTCCTACGAGCAGTACTTC
17 | TRBJ2-1 | once | TRBV7-2 | TRBD2 | CASSLGRGATYYNEQFF | TGTGCCAGCAGCTTAGGGCGGGGGGCGACATACTACAATGAGCAGTTCTTC
15 | TRBJ2-4 | once | TRBV23-1 | . | CASSQFGPTRNIQYF | TGCGCCAGCAGTCAATTTGGGCCAACTAGGAACATTCAGTACTTC
13 | TRBJ2-3 | . | TRBV18 | TRBD1 | CASSSQGALTQYF | TGTGCCAGCTCATCACAGGGGGCCCTAACGCAGTATTTT
10 | TRBJ2-5 | . | TRBV7-9 | . | CAGGVETQYF | TGTGCCGGAGGGGTAGAGACCCAGTACTTC
10 | TRBJ1-1 | . | TRBV29-1 | TRBD1 | CSADRGQAFF | TGCAGCGCGGACAGGGGGCAGGCTTTCTTT
16 | TRBJ1-1 | . | TRBV18 | TRBD1 | CASSPPGQTLNTEAFF | TGTGCCAGCTCACCACCGGGACAGACTCTGAACACTGAAGCTTTCTTT
14 | TRBJ1-5 | . | TRBV30 | . | CALGGSDGNQPQHF | TGTGCGTTGGGAGGGAGTGATGGCAATCAGCCCCAGCATTTT
13 | TRBJ1-6 | few | TRBV6-6 | . | CASSYSATSPLHF | TGTGCCAGCAGTTACTCGGCAACTTCACCCCTCCACTTT
12 | TRBJ2-5 | . | TRBV2 | . | CASKWATETQYF | TGTGCCAGCAAGTGGGCAACAGAGACCCAGTACTTC
15 | TRBJ2-5 | . | TRBV9 | TRBD1 | CASSVDRGGGETQYF | TGTGCCAGCAGCGTTGACAGGGGAGGAGGAGAGACCCAGTACTTC
16 | TRBJ2-4 | . | TRBV27 | . | CASTSPGELAKNIQYF | TGTGCCAGCACATCTCCGGGTGAACTAGCCAAAAACATTCAGTACTTC
15 | TRBJ1-5 | . | TRBV15 | . | CATSPYKGVRQPQHF | TGTGCCACCAGCCCGTATAAGGGGGTCCGGCAGCCCCAGCATTTT
13 | TRBJ2-7 | . | TRBV5-1 | . | CASSLVQTYEQYF | TGCGCCAGCAGTCTGGTACAGACCTACGAGCAGTACTTC
13 | TRBJ2-5 | . | TRBV7-9 | . | CASSPRTRETQYF | TGTGCCAGCAGCCCCCGGACACGGGAGACCCAGTACTTC
16 | TRBJ2-3 | . | TRBV19 | TRBD1 | CASSQRGRWGTDTQYF | TGTGCCAGTAGTCAAAGGGGGCGCTGGGGCACAGATACGCAGTATTTT
19 | TRBJ2-6 | . | TRBV4-1 | . | CASSQDLSLAISGANVLTF | TGCGCCAGCAGCCAAGATTTATCCCTAGCGATTTCTGGGGCCAACGTCCTGACTTTC